This T cell receptor beta chain was recorded in a study of T cells after yellow fever vaccination. Study-level findings and limits: Among primary-vaccination clones, most reappeared after the booster, at around 97% for CD4 and 88% for CD8. Researchers noted that a small share of clonotypes showed up in both CD4 and CD8 compartments. The secondary response showed a weaker magnitude and a faster peak, day 5 versus 15.

UMIs and a universal primer site were added when TCR cDNA was made by 5'RACE template switching. TCRdb re-called the 5' RACE reads through MiXCR, storing one row per CDR3 protein. The table records just under 600,000 distinct CDR3 sequences, approximately 15% of them present only once. The CDR3 runs 16 residues. V lost 3 bases and J lost 7; bases outside the gene matches: 9. Points on this clonotype: Its antigen remains unknown.

This clonotype originated in a man between 25 and 39 years old who received the YFV17D yellow fever vaccine. The rearrangement uses TRBV23-1 and TRBJ2-1; 10 positions agree with TRBD1. TRBV23-1 is an ORF for which the function is uncertain. This specimen consisted of PBMCs, obtained on the day of the yellow fever booster vaccination. Here the CDR3 DNA reads TGCGCCAGCAGTCAGGGGGGGACAGGGGTGAATAATGAGCAGTTCTTC. Protein: CASSQGGTGVNNEQFF.